This T cell receptor (beta chain) was profiled in a study of radiotherapy plus CTLA-4 blockade in lung cancer. Per the germline V gene, CDR1 is PRHDT and CDR2 is FYEKMQ (reference sequence). The CDR3 runs 12 residues. The germline V and J ends were trimmed by 0 bases and 9 bases, with 9 bases remaining between them. This table comes from immunoSEQ multiplex PCR, and its TCRdb copy is limited to in-frame clones, with some not included. The sample has roughly 42,000 clones, approximately 62% seen once. The sequence derives from a human donor with non-small cell lung cancer who had a partial response to radiotherapy plus ipilimumab. This rearrangement joins TRBV13 to TRBJ2-7; possibly TRBD2 for D (6 bases). The sequenced sample was peripheral blood, obtained from a patient treated with radiotherapy plus ipilimumab. Here the CDR3 reads CASSLGGGGQYF. DNA of the CDR3: TGTGCCAGCAGCTTAGGGGGGGGTGGGCAGTACTTC.